This T cell receptor (beta chain) was sequenced in a study of blood T cell repertoires in COVID-19. Assay: immunoSEQ multiplex PCR; the TCRdb copy retains only in-frame clones and omits some. This sample has some 250,000 clones; around 87% occur once, and the top ten carry around 5.1%. Germline V gene lookup returns CDR1 SGHNT and CDR2 YYREEE (reference sequence). This CDR3 has 15 amino acids. Trimming took 2 bases from V and 7 from J; bases not matched to a gene: 9. As regards this clone: Different DNA sequences within this sample yield the same CDR3.

Source material: peripheral blood. The chain recombines TRBV5-4 with TRBJ2-3; 8 nucleotides line up with TRBD2. The source is a woman aged 55-70 years with COVID-19, enrolled during active disease. The CDR3 loop reads CASSLRKRESNTQYF. In DNA, the CDR3 is TGTGCCAGCAGCTTAAGAAAGCGGGAGTCCAATACGCAGTATTTT.